This paragraph reports one T cell receptor beta chain. Its specificity is unknown. The sample belongs to a study of shared clonotypes between healthy human individuals. Background on the study: Each donor's CD4 naive and CD4 memory cells filled three plates apiece, CD8 naive two, and CD8 memory one. Study findings and constraints: The study found about 5% of naive CD4 clonotypes shared across a handful of donors.

Sequenced by immunoSEQ multiplex PCR; TCRdb stores in-frame clones only, minus some. The sample has some 2,000,000 clones, over 85% seen once. This CDR3 contains 14 residues. V lost 1 base and J 8 bases, leaving 11 bases between the germline ends. Per germline, CDR1 SGHAT and CDR2 FQNNGV. Selected positively for CCR7 and CD45RO-negative, naive CD8 cells excluded terminally differentiated effector memory CD45RA+ cells. Donors had no recently reported acute infections or vaccinations and were HIV-negative. The sequencing input was naive CD8+ T cells sorted from blood. V and J are TRBV11-2 and TRBJ1-4, with D possibly being TRBD1 (5 bases). The clonotype was recovered from a man aged 18 to 30 in good health. As DNA, the CDR3 is TGTGCCAGCAGCTTAGGGTGGGGGTTGGAAAAACTGTTTTTT. Protein: CASSLGWGLEKLFF.